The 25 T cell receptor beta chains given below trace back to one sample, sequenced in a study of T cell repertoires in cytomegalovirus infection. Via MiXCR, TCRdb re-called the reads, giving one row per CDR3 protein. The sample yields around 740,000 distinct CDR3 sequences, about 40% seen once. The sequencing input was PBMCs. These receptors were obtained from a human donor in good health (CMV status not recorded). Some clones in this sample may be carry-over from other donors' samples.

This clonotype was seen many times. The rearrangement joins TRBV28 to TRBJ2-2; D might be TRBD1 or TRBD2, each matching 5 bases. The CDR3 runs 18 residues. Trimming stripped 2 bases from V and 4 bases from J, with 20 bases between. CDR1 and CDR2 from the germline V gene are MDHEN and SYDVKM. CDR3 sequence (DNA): TGTGCCAGCAGTTTAGTCGACCGGGACCCGCGGGCCACCGGGGAGCTGTTTTTT. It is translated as CASSLVDRDPRATGELFF. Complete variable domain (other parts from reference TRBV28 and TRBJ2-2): DVKVTQSSRYLVKRTGEKVFLECVQDMDHENMFWYRQDPGLGLRLIYFSYDVKMKEKGDIPEGYSVSREKKERFSLILESASTNQTSMYLCASSLVDRDPRATGELFFGEGSRLTVL.

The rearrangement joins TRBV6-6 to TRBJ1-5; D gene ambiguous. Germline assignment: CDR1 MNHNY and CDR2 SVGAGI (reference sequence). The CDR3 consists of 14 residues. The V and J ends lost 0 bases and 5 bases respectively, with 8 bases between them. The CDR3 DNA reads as TGTGCCAGCAGTTACTCACCCTGGGATCAGCCCCAGCATTTT. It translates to CASSYSPWDQPQHF.

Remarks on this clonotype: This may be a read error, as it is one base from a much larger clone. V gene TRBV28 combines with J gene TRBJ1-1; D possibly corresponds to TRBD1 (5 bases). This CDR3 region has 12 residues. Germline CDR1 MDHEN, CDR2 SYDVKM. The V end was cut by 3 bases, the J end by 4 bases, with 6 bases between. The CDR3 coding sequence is TGTGCCAGCAGTTTCAGGGCCACTGAAGCTTTCTTT. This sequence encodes CASSFRATEAFF.

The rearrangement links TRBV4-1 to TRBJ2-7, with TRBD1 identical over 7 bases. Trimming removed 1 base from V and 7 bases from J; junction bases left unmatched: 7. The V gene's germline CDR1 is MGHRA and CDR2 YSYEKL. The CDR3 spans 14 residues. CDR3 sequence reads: CASSQAMGQNEQYF. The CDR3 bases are TGCGCCAGCAGCCAAGCTATGGGACAGAATGAGCAGTACTTC.

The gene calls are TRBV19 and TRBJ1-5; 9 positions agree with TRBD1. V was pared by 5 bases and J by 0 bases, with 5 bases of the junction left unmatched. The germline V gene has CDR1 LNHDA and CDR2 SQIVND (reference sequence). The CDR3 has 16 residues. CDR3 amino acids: CASSRGDRVSNQPQHF. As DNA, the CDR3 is TGTGCCAGTAGTCGAGGGGACAGGGTTAGCAATCAGCCCCAGCATTTT.

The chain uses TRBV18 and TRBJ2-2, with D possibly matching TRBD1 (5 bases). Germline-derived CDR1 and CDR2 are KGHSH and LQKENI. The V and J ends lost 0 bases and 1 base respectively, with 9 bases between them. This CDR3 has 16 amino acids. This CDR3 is CASSPPVGQNTGELFF. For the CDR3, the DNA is TGTGCCAGCTCACCACCTGTGGGGCAGAACACCGGGGAGCTGTTTTTT. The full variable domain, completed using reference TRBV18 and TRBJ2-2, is NAGVMQNPRHLVRRRGQEARLRCSPMKGHSHVYWYRQLPEEGLKFMVYLQKENIIDESGMPKERFSAEFPKEGPSILRIQQVVRGDSAAYFCASSPPVGQNTGELFFGEGSRLTVL.

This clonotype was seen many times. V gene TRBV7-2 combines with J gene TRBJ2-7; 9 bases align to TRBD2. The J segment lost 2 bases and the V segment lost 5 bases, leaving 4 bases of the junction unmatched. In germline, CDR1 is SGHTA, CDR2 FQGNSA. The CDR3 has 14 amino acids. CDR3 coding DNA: TGTGCCAGCAGCCCCGGACTAGCGACCTACGAGCAGTACTTC. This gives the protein CASSPGLATYEQYF.

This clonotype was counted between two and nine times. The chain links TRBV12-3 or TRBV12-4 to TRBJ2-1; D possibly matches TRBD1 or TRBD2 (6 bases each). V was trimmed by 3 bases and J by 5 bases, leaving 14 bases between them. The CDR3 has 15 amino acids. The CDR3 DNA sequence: TGTGCCAGCAGTTTGCCAGGGGAGGAGGACAATGAGCAGTTCTTC. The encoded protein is CASSLPGEEDNEQFF.

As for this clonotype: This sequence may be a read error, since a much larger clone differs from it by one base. CDR3 DNA sequence: TGTGCCAGCACTCCGGGGGGCGGCACAGATACGCAGTATTTT. Translation gives CASTPGGGTDTQYF. The chain has TRBV6-5 and TRBJ2-3; TRBD2 might be the D (7 bases). Looked up from germline, CDR1 is MNHEY and CDR2 is SVGAGI. CDR3 length: 14 residues. Trimming left V 7 bases short and J 1 base short, with 12 bases between.

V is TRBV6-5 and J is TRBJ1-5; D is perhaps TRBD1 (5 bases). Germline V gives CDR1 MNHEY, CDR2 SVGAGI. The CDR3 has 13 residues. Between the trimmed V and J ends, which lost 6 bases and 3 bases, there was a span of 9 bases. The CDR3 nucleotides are TGTGCCAGCAGGACAGCCCTCAATCAGCCCCAGCATTTT. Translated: CASRTALNQPQHF.

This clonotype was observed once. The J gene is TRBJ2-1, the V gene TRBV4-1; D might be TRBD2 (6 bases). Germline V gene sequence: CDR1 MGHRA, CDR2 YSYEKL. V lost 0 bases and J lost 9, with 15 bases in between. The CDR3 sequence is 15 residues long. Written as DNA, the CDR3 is TGCGCCAGCAGCCAAGACCAAGGTCTCGGGGGTGAGCAGTTCTTC. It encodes CASSQDQGLGGEQFF.

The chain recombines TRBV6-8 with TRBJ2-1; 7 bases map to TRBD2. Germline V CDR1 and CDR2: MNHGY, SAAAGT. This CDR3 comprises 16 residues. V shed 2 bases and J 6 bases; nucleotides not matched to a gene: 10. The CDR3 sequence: CASSYRTLGGANEQFF. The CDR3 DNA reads TGTGCCAGCAGTTACCGGACGCTGGGAGGGGCCAATGAGCAGTTCTTC.

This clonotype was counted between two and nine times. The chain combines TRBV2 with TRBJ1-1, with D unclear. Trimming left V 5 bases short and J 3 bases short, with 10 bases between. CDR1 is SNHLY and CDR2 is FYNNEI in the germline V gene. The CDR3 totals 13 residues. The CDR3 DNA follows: TGTGCCAGCAGTCCCATCGGTGACACTGAAGCTTTCTTT. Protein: CASSPIGDTEAFF.

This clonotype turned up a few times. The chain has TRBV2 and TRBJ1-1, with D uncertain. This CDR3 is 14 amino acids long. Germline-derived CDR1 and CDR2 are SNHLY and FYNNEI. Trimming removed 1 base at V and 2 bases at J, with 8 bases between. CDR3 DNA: TGTGCCAGCAGTGAAGGGGTCCGCAACACTGAAGCTTTCTTT. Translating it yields CASSEGVRNTEAFF.

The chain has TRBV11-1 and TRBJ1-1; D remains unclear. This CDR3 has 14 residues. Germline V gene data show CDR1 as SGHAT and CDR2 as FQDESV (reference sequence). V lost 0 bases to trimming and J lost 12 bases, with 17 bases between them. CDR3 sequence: CASSLAGSETGTFF. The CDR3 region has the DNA TGTGCCAGCAGCTTAGCGGGTTCCGAGACGGGGACTTTCTTT.

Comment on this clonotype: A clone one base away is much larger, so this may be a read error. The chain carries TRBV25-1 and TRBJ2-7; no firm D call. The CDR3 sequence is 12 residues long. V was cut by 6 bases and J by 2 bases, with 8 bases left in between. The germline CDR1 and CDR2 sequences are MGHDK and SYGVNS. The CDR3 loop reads CASSGSPYEQYF. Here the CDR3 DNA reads TGTGCCAGCAGCGGGTCCCCCTACGAGCAGTACTTC.

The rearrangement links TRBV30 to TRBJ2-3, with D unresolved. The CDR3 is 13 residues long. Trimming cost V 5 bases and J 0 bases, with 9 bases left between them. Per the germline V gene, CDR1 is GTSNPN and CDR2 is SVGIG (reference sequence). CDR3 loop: CAWCYRSTDTQYF. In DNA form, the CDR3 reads TGTGCCTGGTGTTATAGGAGCACAGATACGCAGTATTTT.

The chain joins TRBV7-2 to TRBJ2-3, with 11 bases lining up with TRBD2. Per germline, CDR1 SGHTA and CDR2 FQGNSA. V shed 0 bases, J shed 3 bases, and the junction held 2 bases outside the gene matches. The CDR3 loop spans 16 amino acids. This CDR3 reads CASSLARLAGTDTQYF. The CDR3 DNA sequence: TGTGCCAGCAGCTTAGCCCGACTAGCGGGGACAGATACGCAGTATTTT.

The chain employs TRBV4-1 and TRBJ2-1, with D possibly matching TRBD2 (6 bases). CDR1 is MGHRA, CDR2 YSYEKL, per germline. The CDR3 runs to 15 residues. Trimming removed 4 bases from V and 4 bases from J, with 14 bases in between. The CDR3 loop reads CASSRGGEAYNEQFF. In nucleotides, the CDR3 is TGCGCCAGCAGCCGTGGAGGGGAGGCGTACAATGAGCAGTTCTTC.

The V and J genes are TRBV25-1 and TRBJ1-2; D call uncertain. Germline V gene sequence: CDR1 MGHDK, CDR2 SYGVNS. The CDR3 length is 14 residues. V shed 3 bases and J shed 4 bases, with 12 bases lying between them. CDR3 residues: CASSDTGPGYGYTF. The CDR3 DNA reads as TGTGCCAGCAGTGATACCGGGCCAGGCTATGGCTACACCTTC.

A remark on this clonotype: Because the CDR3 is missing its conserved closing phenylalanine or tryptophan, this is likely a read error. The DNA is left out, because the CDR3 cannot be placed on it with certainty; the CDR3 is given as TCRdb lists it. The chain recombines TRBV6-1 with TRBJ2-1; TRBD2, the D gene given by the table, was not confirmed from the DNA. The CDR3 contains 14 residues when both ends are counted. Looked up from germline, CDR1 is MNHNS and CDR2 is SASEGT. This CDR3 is CASRGGLLYKETFC.

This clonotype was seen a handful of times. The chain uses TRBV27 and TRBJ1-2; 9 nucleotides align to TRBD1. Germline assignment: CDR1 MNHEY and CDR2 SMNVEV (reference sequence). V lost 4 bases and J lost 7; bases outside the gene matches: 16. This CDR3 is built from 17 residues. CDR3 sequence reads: CASSSTPGTGTSGGYTF. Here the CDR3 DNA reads TGTGCCAGCAGTTCGACACCCGGGACAGGGACGTCCGGTGGCTACACCTTC.

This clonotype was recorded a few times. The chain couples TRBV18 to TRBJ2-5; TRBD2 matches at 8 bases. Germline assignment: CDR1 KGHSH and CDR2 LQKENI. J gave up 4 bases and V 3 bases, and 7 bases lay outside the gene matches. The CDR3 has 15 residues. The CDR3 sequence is CASSPGRARGETQYF. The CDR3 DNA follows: TGTGCCAGCTCACCCGGGAGGGCCCGTGGAGAGACCCAGTACTTC.

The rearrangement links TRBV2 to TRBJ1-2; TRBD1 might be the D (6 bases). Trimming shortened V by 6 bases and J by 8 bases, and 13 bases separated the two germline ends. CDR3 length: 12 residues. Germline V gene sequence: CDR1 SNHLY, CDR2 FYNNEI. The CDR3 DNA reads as TGTGCCAGCAGCGAGAGACAGGTGGGCTACACCTTC. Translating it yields CASSERQVGYTF. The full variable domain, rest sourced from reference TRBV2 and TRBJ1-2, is EPEVTQTPSHQVTQMGQEVILRCVPISNHLYFYWYRQILGQKVEFLVSFYNNEISEKSEIFDDQFSVERPDGSNFTLKIRSTKLEDSAMYFCASSERQVGYTFGSGTRLTVV.

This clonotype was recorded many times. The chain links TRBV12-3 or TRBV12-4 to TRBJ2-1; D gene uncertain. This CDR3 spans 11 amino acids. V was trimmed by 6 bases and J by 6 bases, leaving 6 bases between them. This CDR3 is CASSFVNEQFF. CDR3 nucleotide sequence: TGTGCCAGCAGCTTTGTCAATGAGCAGTTCTTC.